This record looks at one T cell receptor beta chain sequence and its context. What it binds is unknown. The record originates from a study of OX40 agonist ivuxolimab in advanced cancers. Whole-study context: Ivuxolimab, which is an agonistic anti-OX40 (CD134) antibody, was administered to the patients.

Clones were sequenced by immunoSEQ multiplex PCR, and TCRdb holds only the in-frame ones, with some missing. The data contain 60,000 or so clones, around 92% of them singletons. General observations from the study: Clonal expansion by week 6 occurred in CD4+ and CD8+ blood T cells (at 0.1 to 3.0 mg/kg). Patients with a partial response at 0.1-3.0 mg/kg had among the lowest clonal expansion. Researchers did not determine the expanded peripheral T cells' antigen specificity.

Trimming removed 2 bases at V and 3 bases at J, with 12 bases between. This CDR3 contains 14 residues. Germline loops: CDR1 SQVTM, CDR2 ANQGSEA. This clonotype was obtained from an adult with an advanced solid tumor such as melanoma, head and neck, liver or kidney cancer. J is TRBJ2-3 and V is TRBV29-1; the D is unclear. The sequenced sample was CD4+ or CD8+ T cells sorted from blood, obtained in a trial of the OX40 agonist ivuxolimab. The CDR3 is CSVESGIETDTQYF. The CDR3 bases are TGCAGCGTTGAATCCGGTATCGAGACAGATACGCAGTATTTT.